This T cell receptor (beta chain) was captured in a study of blood T cell repertoires in COVID-19. Whole-study context: Specimens from acute and convalescent COVID-19 originated in the United States, Italy and Spain. T cells, B-cell-depleted T cells, or PBMCs provided the cDNA or gDNA that served as material.

About this clone: This specimen includes other DNA sequences encoding the same CDR3.

Original data processing: Counts of nucleated cells, estimated from reference gene primer amplification, were obtained. Some clones are missing from TCRdb's copy, which holds only in-frame ones; the method was immunoSEQ multiplex PCR. V, J and clone size are those of that table, while D and trimming were read from the DNA. The sample lists approximately 61,000 clones, around 88% seen once, with less than 20% in the top ten. Germline V gene data show CDR1 as LNHDA and CDR2 as SQIVND (reference sequence). The length of the CDR3 is 13 residues. The V and J ends lost 3 bases and 9 bases, in that order; junction bases with no gene match: 4.

The sequence came from an elderly woman with active COVID-19. Material for sequencing was peripheral blood. The chain carries TRBV19 and TRBJ1-5; 8 nucleotides align to TRBD1. The chain's CDR3 is CASSIDRGRPQHF. Written as DNA, the CDR3 is TGTGCCAGTAGTATTGACAGGGGTAGGCCCCAGCATTTT.